Reported below is one T cell receptor (beta chain). The antigen is undetermined. The data were produced by immunoSEQ multiplex PCR, yet TCRdb's version contains in-frame clones alone and is incomplete. This sample carries 8,500 to 13,000 clones, over 65% of them seen once, and the ten largest clones take 30% to 35%. Germline values: CDR1 SQVTM, CDR2 ANQGSEA. CDR3 length: 17 amino acids. V lost 0 bases to trimming and J lost 2 bases; unmatched junction nucleotides: 5. This record comes from a study of T cells in localized non-small cell lung cancer. Study observations and caveats: The study linked higher blood T cell density to longer overall survival.

Sequences were derived from peripheral blood, sampled before any cancer treatment. The TCR was taken from a male donor at least 60 years old with stage I lung adenocarcinoma. V usage is TRBV29-1 and J usage is TRBJ2-3; 13 bases map to TRBD2. CDR3 region: CSVEEIGTSGVTDTQYF. For the CDR3, the DNA is TGCAGCGTTGAAGAGATTGGGACTAGCGGGGTCACAGATACGCAGTATTTT.